The 2 T cell receptor beta chains presented below share a single source sample, sequenced in a study of shared clonotypes between healthy human individuals. CD45RO-negative, CCR7-selected cells formed the naive CD8 fraction, which excluded terminally differentiated effector memory CD45RA+ cells. Data came from immunoSEQ multiplex PCR; TCRdb stores just in-frame clones and leaves some out. The sample holds around 2,100,000 clones, over 85% seen once. The sample was naive CD8+ T cells sorted from blood. These receptors were taken from a man aged 18 to 30 in good health.

Note on this clone: A much larger clone differs by one base, so this may be a read error. The chain carries TRBV9 and TRBJ1-1; tentatively, D is TRBD1 (5 bases). V dropped 4 bases and J dropped 3 bases, with 7 bases sitting between them. Germline V gene data show CDR1 as SGDLS and CDR2 as YYNGEE. This CDR3 comprises 12 residues. The CDR3 loop reads CASSLGDTEAFF. In DNA, the CDR3 is TGTGCCAGCAGCCTAGGGGACACTGAAGCTTTCTTT.

The chain couples TRBV2 to TRBJ2-2; the D gene is possibly TRBD1 (6 bases). V shed 2 bases and J shed 3 bases, with 10 bases lying between them. The CDR3 covers 15 residues. The germline CDR1 and CDR2 sequences are SNHLY and FYNNEI. The CDR3 region has the DNA TGTGCCAGCAGTGAAAGGACAGAGTACACCGGGGAGCTGTTTTTT. Its translation is CASSERTEYTGELFF.